This record concerns one T cell receptor beta chain sequence. Its antigen is undetermined. The germline CDR1 and CDR2 sequences are SGHDT and YYEEEE. The CDR3 has 15 residues. Unmatched junction bases numbered 6, after V lost 2 bases and J lost 6 bases. This record comes from a study of regulatory T cells in long-lasting Graves disease. Findings of the study overall: The TCR repertoire of persistent Graves' patients was less diverse than that of newly diagnosed ones. TRBV28, TRBJ1-2 and TRBJ2-5 were favored in persistent disease. The number of shared public clonotypes was higher in persistent patients (around 2,700) than new patients (approximately 1,000).

To make TCR beta libraries, researchers used iRepertoire HTBI primers and Arm-PCR of CDR3 regions. TCRdb processed the multiplex PCR reads anew with MiXCR; each CDR3 protein has one entry. Here the sample spans around 460,000 distinct CDR3 sequences, approximately 23% being singletons. Time point here: persistent/refractory GD, antithyroid drugs over 5 years with positive TRAb. After RNA was extracted from PBMCs, the TCR library was made from it. The sample here was peripheral blood mononuclear cells (PBMCs), taken when the disease was refractory, from a patient treated with antithyroid drugs. The source of this sequence is a female donor with Graves disease. The chain employs TRBV5-6 and TRBJ2-5; 11 positions agree with TRBD2. In DNA form, the CDR3 reads TGTGCCAGCAGCTTCCTGACTAGCGGGAAGAAGACCCAGTACTTC. Its translation is CASSFLTSGKKTQYF. Variable domain in full (rest from reference TRBV5-6 and TRBJ2-5): DAGVTQSPTHLIKTRGQQVTLRCSPKSGHDTVSWYQQALGQGPQFIFQYYEEEERQRGNFPDRFSGHQFPNYSSELNVNALLLGDSALYLCASSFLTSGKKTQYFGPGTRLLVL.